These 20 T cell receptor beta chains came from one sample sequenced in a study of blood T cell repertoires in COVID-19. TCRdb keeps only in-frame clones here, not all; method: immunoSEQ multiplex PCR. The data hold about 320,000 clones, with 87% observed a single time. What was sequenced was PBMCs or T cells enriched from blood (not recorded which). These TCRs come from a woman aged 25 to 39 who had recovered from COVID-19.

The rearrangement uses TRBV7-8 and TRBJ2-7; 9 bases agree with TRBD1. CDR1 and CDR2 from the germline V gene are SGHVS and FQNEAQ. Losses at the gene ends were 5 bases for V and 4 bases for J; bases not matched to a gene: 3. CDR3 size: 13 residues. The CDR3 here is CASSRDREYEQYF. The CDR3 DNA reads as TGTGCCAGCAGCCGGGACAGGGAATACGAGCAGTACTTC.

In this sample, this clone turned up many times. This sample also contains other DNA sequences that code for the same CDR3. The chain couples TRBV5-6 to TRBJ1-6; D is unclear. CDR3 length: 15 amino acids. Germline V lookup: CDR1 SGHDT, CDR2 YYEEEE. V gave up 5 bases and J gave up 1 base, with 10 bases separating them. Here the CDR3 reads CASSYSGSYNSPLHF. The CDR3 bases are TGTGCCAGCAGTTATTCGGGTTCCTATAATTCACCCCTCCACTTT.

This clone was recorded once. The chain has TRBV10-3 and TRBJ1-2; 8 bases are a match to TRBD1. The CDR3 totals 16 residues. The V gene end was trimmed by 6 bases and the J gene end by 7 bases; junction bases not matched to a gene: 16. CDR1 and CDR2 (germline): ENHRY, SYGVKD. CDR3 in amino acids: CAISKDREKAQSGYTF. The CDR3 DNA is TGTGCCATCAGCAAGGACAGGGAAAAAGCCCAAAGTGGCTACACCTTC.

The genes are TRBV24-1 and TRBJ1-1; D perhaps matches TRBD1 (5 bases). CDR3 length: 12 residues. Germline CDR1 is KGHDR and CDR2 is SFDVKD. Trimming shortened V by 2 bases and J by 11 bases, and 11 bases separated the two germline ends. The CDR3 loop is CATSDSGGAAFF. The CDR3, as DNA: TGTGCCACCAGTGATTCGGGAGGGGCGGCTTTCTTT.

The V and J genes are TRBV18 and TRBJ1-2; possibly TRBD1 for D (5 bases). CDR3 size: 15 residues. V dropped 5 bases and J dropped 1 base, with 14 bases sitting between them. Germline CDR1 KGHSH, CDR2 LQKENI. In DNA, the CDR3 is TGTGCCAGCTCATCGGGGGGATTCATTAACTATGGCTACACCTTC. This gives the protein CASSSGGFINYGYTF.

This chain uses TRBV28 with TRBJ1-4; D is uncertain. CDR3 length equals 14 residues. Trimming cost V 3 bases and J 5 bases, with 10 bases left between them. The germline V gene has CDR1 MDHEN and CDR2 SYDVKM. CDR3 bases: TGTGCCAGCAGTTTTAACAGCTACAATGAAAAACTGTTTTTT. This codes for CASSFNSYNEKLFF.

For the CDR3, the DNA is TGTGCCAGCAGTGCGGGTGAAAAACTGTTTTTT. Its translation is CASSAGEKLFF. The chain has TRBV2 and TRBJ1-4; D is unclear. The CDR3 sequence is 11 residues long. Germline V lookup: CDR1 SNHLY, CDR2 FYNNEI. The germline V and J ends were trimmed by 4 bases and 7 bases, with 4 bases remaining between them.

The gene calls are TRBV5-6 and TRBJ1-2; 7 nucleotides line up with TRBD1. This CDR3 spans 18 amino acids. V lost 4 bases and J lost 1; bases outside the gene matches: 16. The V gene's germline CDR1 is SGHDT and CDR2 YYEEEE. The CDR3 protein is CASSRQGSPRLINYGYTF. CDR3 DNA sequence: TGTGCCAGCAGCCGACAGGGAAGTCCCAGGCTGATTAACTATGGCTACACCTTC.

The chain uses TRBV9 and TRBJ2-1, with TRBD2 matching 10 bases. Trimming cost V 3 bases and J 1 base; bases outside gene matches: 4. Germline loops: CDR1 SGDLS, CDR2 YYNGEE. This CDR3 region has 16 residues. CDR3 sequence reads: CASSASGGLSYNEQFF. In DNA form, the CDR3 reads TGTGCCAGCAGCGCTAGCGGGGGACTATCCTACAATGAGCAGTTCTTC.

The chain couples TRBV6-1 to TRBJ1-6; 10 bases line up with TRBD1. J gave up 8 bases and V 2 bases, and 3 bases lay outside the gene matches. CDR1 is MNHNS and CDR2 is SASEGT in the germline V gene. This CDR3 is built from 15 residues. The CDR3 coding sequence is TGTGCCAGCAGTGAATTAGGGACAGGGGATTCACCCCTCCACTTT. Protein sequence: CASSELGTGDSPLHF.

CDR3 coding DNA: TGTGCCAGCACCCCTATCCTTAACACTGAAGCTTTCTTT. This codes for CASTPILNTEAFF. The chain carries TRBV12-3 or TRBV12-4 and TRBJ1-1; no clear D gene. V was trimmed by 7 bases and J by 2 bases, leaving 11 bases between them. This CDR3 is 13 amino acids long.

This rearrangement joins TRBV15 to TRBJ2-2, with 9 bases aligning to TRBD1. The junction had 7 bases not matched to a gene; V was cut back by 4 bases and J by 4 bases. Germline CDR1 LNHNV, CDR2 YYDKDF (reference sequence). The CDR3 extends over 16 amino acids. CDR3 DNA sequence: TGTGCCACCAGCATCCGCACAGGGGGCGGCACCGGGGAGCTGTTTTTT. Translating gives CATSIRTGGGTGELFF.

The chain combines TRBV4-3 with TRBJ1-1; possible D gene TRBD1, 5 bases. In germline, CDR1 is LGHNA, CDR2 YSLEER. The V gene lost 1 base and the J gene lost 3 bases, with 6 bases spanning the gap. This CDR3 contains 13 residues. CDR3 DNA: TGCGCCAGCAGCCAAGTCAGGGACACTGAAGCTTTCTTT. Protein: CASSQVRDTEAFF.

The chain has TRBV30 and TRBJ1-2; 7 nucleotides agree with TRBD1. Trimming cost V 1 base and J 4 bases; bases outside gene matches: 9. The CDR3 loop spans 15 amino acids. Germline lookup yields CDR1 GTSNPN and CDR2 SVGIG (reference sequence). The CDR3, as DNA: TGTGCCTGGAGTGGAGGCAGGGGGGTTTCCTATGGCTACACCTTC. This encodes CAWSGGRGVSYGYTF.

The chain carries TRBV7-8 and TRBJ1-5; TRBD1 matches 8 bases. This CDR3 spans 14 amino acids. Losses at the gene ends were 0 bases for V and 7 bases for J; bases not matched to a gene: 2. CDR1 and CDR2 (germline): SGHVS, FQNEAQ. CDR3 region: CASSLASGGQPQHF. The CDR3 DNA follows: TGTGCCAGCAGCTTAGCCTCAGGGGGCCAGCCCCAGCATTTT.

The CDR3 sequence is CASSLWPSFGELFF. The CDR3 DNA reads TGTGCCAGCAGCTTATGGCCTTCTTTCGGGGAGCTGTTTTTT. The rearrangement joins TRBV7-2 to TRBJ2-2; D gene uncertain. This CDR3 spans 14 amino acids. CDR1 and CDR2 from the germline V gene are SGHTA and FQGNSA. Trimming cost V 2 bases and J 7 bases, with 11 bases left between them.

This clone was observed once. The CDR3 protein is CASSRRDSGGYNEQFF. The CDR3 nucleotides read TGTGCCAGCAGCCGTCGGGATAGCGGGGGTTACAATGAGCAGTTCTTC. The chain links TRBV3-1 (or the pseudogene TRBV3-2) to TRBJ2-1, with TRBD2 matching over 9 bases. After removal of 4 bases from V and 4 bases from J, the junction contained 8 bases not matched to a gene. The CDR3 runs 16 residues. From germline, CDR1 is LGHDT and CDR2 YNNKEL (reference sequence).

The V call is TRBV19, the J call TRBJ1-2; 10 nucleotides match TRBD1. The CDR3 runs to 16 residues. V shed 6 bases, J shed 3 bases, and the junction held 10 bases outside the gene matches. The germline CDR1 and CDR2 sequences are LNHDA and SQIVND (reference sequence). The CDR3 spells CASRRLRTGGHYGYTF. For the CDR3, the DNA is TGTGCCAGTAGGAGACTAAGGACAGGGGGTCACTATGGCTACACCTTC.

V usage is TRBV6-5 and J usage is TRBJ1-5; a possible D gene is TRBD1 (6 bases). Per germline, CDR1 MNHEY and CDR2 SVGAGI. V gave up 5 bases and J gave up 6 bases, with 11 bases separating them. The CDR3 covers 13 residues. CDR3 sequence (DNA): TGTGCCAGCAGTCTCGACAGGACTCAGCCCCAGCATTTT. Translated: CASSLDRTQPQHF.

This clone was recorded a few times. The CDR3 DNA is TGTGCCAGCAGTCCATCAGTTAGGAGTACTGAAGCTTTCTTT. It codes for CASSPSVRSTEAFF. The chain recombines TRBV28 with TRBJ1-1; D not certain. This CDR3 comprises 14 residues. Per the germline V gene, CDR1 is MDHEN and CDR2 is SYDVKM. Trimming took off 5 bases at V and 5 bases at J, with 15 bases between the two ends. Combining the CDR3 with reference TRBV28 and TRBJ1-1 gives the whole variable domain DVKVTQSSRYLVKRTGEKVFLECVQDMDHENMFWYRQDPGLGLRLIYFSYDVKMKEKGDIPEGYSVSREKKERFSLILESASTNQTSMYLCASSPSVRSTEAFFGQGTRLTVV.